A single sample gave rise to the 15 T cell receptor beta chains below, sequenced in a study of shared clonotypes between healthy human individuals. TCRdb's table, derived via immunoSEQ multiplex PCR, lists solely in-frame clones and lacks some. Here the sample spans roughly 700,000 clones, around 67% being singletons. Sequenced sample: memory CD4+ T cells sorted from blood. Sample subset: CD45RA-negative fraction. These receptors were collected from a woman younger than 45 in good health.

The V call is TRBV5-1, the J call TRBJ2-7; D is undetermined. Trimming pared 2 bases from V and 5 bases from J, leaving 23 bases between. Germline CDR1 SGHRS, CDR2 YFSETQ. The CDR3 has 17 residues. DNA for the CDR3: TGCGCCAGCAGCTTCTACGGATCTACCTTTATCTTCGACGAGCAGTACTTC. It translates to CASSFYGSTFIFDEQYF.

This clone was counted many times. The chain has TRBV25-1 and TRBJ2-5, with D perhaps matching TRBD1 or TRBD2 (5 bases each). The CDR3 sequence is 15 residues long. The germline CDR1 and CDR2 sequences are MGHDK and SYGVNS. V shed 2 bases and J shed 1 base, with 11 bases lying between them. CDR3 sequence reads: CASSEPGPPQETQYF. In DNA, the CDR3 is TGTGCCAGCAGTGAACCGGGACCGCCCCAAGAGACCCAGTACTTC.

Ten or more counts support this clone. The chain uses TRBV6-5 and TRBJ1-3; D is unclear. This CDR3 comprises 14 residues. Germline CDR1 MNHEY, CDR2 SVGAGI. Between the trimmed V and J ends, which lost 5 bases and 0 bases, there was a span of 8 bases. The CDR3 DNA sequence: TGTGCCAGCAGTCTACAACCCTCTGGAAACACCATATATTTT. Translation gives CASSLQPSGNTIYF.

The chain uses TRBV7-9 and TRBJ1-2, with TRBD1 as a possible D gene (6 bases). Germline V gene sequence: CDR1 SEHNR, CDR2 FQNEAQ (reference sequence). The CDR3 runs 13 residues. The V and J ends lost 5 bases and 4 bases respectively, with 11 bases between them. This CDR3 is CASSQSGVYGYTF. The CDR3, as DNA: TGTGCCAGCAGCCAATCAGGGGTCTATGGCTACACCTTC.

CDR3 bases: TGCGCCAGCGAACGTGACCGGAACACCGGGGAGCTGTTTTTT. It codes for CASERDRNTGELFF. The chain combines TRBV10-2 with TRBJ2-2; D is unresolved. V lost 8 bases and J lost 1, with 11 bases in between. Per the germline V gene, CDR1 is WSHSY and CDR2 is SAAADI. The CDR3 covers 14 residues.

The chain carries TRBV6-5 and TRBJ2-7, with TRBD2 identical over 9 bases. The CDR3 spans 14 residues. The germline CDR1 and CDR2 sequences are MNHEY and SVGAGI. V gave up 7 bases and J gave up 5 bases; unmatched junction bases: 9. The CDR3 nucleotides are TGTGCCAGCAAAGTCACTAGCGGGCCCCACGAGCAGTACTTC. Its translation: CASKVTSGPHEQYF.

This clone appeared a single time. This sequence joins TRBV30 and TRBJ1-2; 9 nucleotides line up with TRBD1. J was trimmed by 4 bases and V by 4 bases; bases with no gene match: 13. The CDR3 is made up of 16 amino acids. Looked up from germline, CDR1 is GTSNPN and CDR2 is SVGIG (reference sequence). CDR3 region: CAWIPGQGIYSYGYTF. CDR3 bases: TGTGCCTGGATTCCGGGACAGGGAATTTATAGCTATGGCTACACCTTC.

The J gene is TRBJ2-3, the V gene TRBV7-2; the D gene is possibly TRBD1 (6 bases). The CDR3 is 15 amino acids. Germline V gene sequence: CDR1 SGHTA, CDR2 FQGNSA. Trimming took off 5 bases at V and 3 bases at J, with 15 bases between the two ends. The CDR3 loop is CASSRQTGQTDTQYF. CDR3 coding DNA: TGTGCCAGCAGCCGACAGACAGGCCAGACAGATACGCAGTATTTT.

This clone occurred once. The chain joins TRBV30 to TRBJ2-7; no firm D call. Germline CDR1 reads GTSNPN; CDR2 reads SVGIG (reference sequence). The CDR3 runs to 12 residues. The V gene lost 0 bases and the J gene lost 4 bases, with 7 bases spanning the gap. The chain's CDR3 is CAWSVDQYEQYF. The CDR3, as DNA: TGTGCCTGGAGTGTAGACCAATACGAGCAGTACTTC.

The rearrangement joins TRBV6-5 to TRBJ2-1, with 8 bases matching TRBD1. Per the germline V gene, CDR1 is MNHEY and CDR2 is SVGAGI. V was pared by 5 bases and J by 7 bases, with 10 bases of the junction left unmatched. CDR3 length equals 15 residues. This chain's CDR3 is CASSPMRTGPNEQFF. The CDR3 DNA is TGTGCCAGCAGTCCTATGCGGACAGGGCCAAATGAGCAGTTCTTC.

This rearrangement joins TRBV25-1 to TRBJ2-1; D is unresolved. This CDR3 is built from 13 residues. The germline gives CDR1 MGHDK, CDR2 SYGVNS. The V end lost 1 base, the J end lost 15 bases, and 16 bases lay between the germline ends. In DNA, the CDR3 is TGTGCCAGCAGTGAATTTCGAGACGAGGCATGGTTCTTC. This codes for CASSEFRDEAWFF. The whole variable domain, filled in from reference TRBV25-1 and TRBJ2-1, reads EADIYQTPRYLVIGTGKKITLECSQTMGHDKMYWYQQDPGMELHLIHYSYGVNSTEKGDLSSESTVSRIRTEHFPLTLESARPSHTSQYLCASSEFRDEAWFFGPGTRLTVL.

The chain combines TRBV7-2 with TRBJ2-7; no definite D call. The CDR3 loop spans 13 amino acids. V was shortened by 6 bases and J by 6 bases, with 15 bases between the two germline ends. In germline, CDR1 is SGHTA, CDR2 FQGNSA. CDR3 protein: CASSFQKEGEQYF. The CDR3 coding sequence is TGTGCCAGCAGTTTTCAGAAGGAAGGCGAGCAGTACTTC.

The rearrangement links TRBV9 to TRBJ2-7; 13 nucleotides align to TRBD2. CDR3 size: 15 residues. Germline lookup yields CDR1 SGDLS and CDR2 YYNGEE. Trimming cost V 0 bases and J 7 bases; bases outside gene matches: 4. Here the CDR3 reads CASSVGTSGSGEQYF. The CDR3, as DNA: TGTGCCAGCAGCGTAGGGACTAGCGGGAGCGGAGAGCAGTACTTC.

This clone was detected only a few times. This chain uses TRBV7-9 with TRBJ1-1, with 9 bases matching TRBD1. The CDR3 runs to 13 residues. Germline lookup yields CDR1 SEHNR and CDR2 FQNEAQ (reference sequence). J lost 7 bases, V lost 5 bases, and 5 bases had no gene match. The DNA of the CDR3 is TGTGCCAGCAGCCCGGGACAGGGAGATGAAGCTTTCTTT. It specifies CASSPGQGDEAFF.

The J gene is TRBJ1-1, the V gene TRBV5-1; D is uncertain. The CDR3 consists of 15 residues. CDR1 and CDR2 from the germline V gene are SGHRS and YFSETQ. V lost 4 bases and J 6 bases, leaving 19 bases between the germline ends. Here the CDR3 reads CASSISPREAAEAFF. The CDR3 DNA reads TGCGCCAGCAGCATCTCACCGAGGGAGGCGGCTGAAGCTTTCTTT.